One sample yielded the 17 T cell receptor beta chains listed below, sequenced in a study of regulatory T cells in long-lasting Graves disease (dated by TCRdb to the early 2020s). The time point tag for this specimen amounts to: persistent/refractory GD, antithyroid drugs over 5 years with positive TRAb. RNA was extracted from PBMCs in TRIzol for both TCR sequencing and RNA sequencing. Libraries were built with multiplex PCR. Data came from an Illumina HiSeq 4000. iRepertoire HTBI primers and Arm-PCR amplification of CDR3 regions were used to construct TCR beta libraries. The raw public data were reprocessed by TCRdb itself: fastp quality trimming at Q25, MiXCR clonotype calling, in-frame beta chains only. Records with the same CDR3 protein are collapsed into one entry carrying the most frequent genes and DNA. Within this sample are hundreds of thousands of distinct CDR3 sequences, with roughly a fifth of them counted one time only. The top ten clonotypes cover roughly an eighth of the sample.

The sequenced sample was peripheral blood mononuclear cells (PBMCs), obtained when the disease was refractory, from a patient treated with antithyroid drugs. The source of these receptors is a female donor with Graves disease.

The rearrangement links TRBV30 to TRBJ1-1, with D uncertain. In germline, CDR1 is GTSNPN, CDR2 SVGIG (reference sequence). The CDR3 runs 11 residues. Trimming took 0 bases from V and 13 from J, leaving 12 bases between them. The DNA of the CDR3 is TGTGCCTGGAGTGTAGGCCAGGTGGGTTTCTTT. This gives the protein CAWSVGQVGFF.

For the CDR3, the DNA is TGTGCCAGCAGTCCGGGACTGACAGCGACCCAGTACTTC. Its protein is CASSPGLTATQYF. V gene TRBV6-2 or TRBV6-3 combines with J gene TRBJ2-5; D may be TRBD2 (6 bases). The CDR3 loop spans 13 amino acids. With 5 bases removed from V and 7 bases from J, the gap between germline ends came to 14 bases. Germline CDR1 MNHEY, CDR2 SVGEGT.

The chain couples TRBV9 to TRBJ1-1; possible D gene TRBD1, 6 bases. The length of the CDR3 is 17 residues. CDR1 is SGDLS, CDR2 YYNGEE, per germline. Trimming cost V 0 bases and J 2 bases, with 17 bases left between them. The CDR3 sequence is CASSVGAGGTPNTEAFF. As DNA, the CDR3 is TGTGCCAGCAGCGTAGGAGCGGGCGGGACACCCAACACTGAAGCTTTCTTT.

This clonotype was observed many times. V usage is TRBV28 and J usage is TRBJ2-5; D might be TRBD2 (6 bases). The CDR3 extends over 14 amino acids. V was cut by 2 bases and J by 5 bases, with 12 bases left in between. CDR1 and CDR2 from the germline V gene are MDHEN and SYDVKM. In DNA form, the CDR3 reads TGTGCCAGCAGTTTACACGGAGGGCTGGAGACCCAGTACTTC. This encodes CASSLHGGLETQYF. Full variable domain (rest looked up from reference TRBV28 and TRBJ2-5): DVKVTQSSRYLVKRTGEKVFLECVQDMDHENMFWYRQDPGLGLRLIYFSYDVKMKEKGDIPEGYSVSREKKERFSLILESASTNQTSMYLCASSLHGGLETQYFGPGTRLLVL.

This clonotype was found once. The rearrangement joins TRBV3-1 to TRBJ1-6; 7 positions match TRBD1. The CDR3 sequence is 15 residues long. The V gene end was trimmed by 2 bases and the J gene end by 6 bases; junction bases not matched to a gene: 4. Germline V CDR1 and CDR2: LGHDT, YNNKEL (reference sequence). The CDR3 loop reads CASSQSGQVNSPLHF. CDR3 DNA: TGTGCCAGCAGCCAATCCGGACAGGTTAATTCACCCCTCCACTTT.

This clonotype was counted ten times or more. Sequence at one end of the junction differs from germline and may be a read error. The chain couples TRBV5-1 to TRBJ2-4, with 10 bases aligning to TRBD1. This CDR3 spans 16 amino acids. CDR1 is SGHRS and CDR2 is YFSETQ in the germline V gene. CDR3 protein: CASSEPGTGARNIQYF. For the CDR3, the DNA is TGCGCCAGCAGCGAACCCGGGACAGGGGCCAGAAACATTCAGTACTTC.

V is TRBV6-1 and J is TRBJ1-5, with 7 positions matching TRBD1. V shed 6 bases, J shed 2 bases, and the junction held 13 bases outside the gene matches. The CDR3 is made up of 17 amino acids. Germline V gene sequence: CDR1 MNHNS, CDR2 SASEGT. The CDR3 DNA sequence: TGTGCCAGCAGGGAGGACAGGTCGGTAAATGGCAATCAGCCCCAGCATTTT. It yields the protein CASREDRSVNGNQPQHF.

This clonotype was picked up a small number of times. V is TRBV6-1 and J is TRBJ1-1, with no clear D. Germline CDR1 MNHNS, CDR2 SASEGT. The CDR3 has 17 residues. V was trimmed by 6 bases and J by 0 bases, leaving 20 bases between them. The CDR3 coding sequence is TGTGCCAGCAGCCATCCCCCCAGCGGCAGCCTGAACACTGAAGCTTTCTTT. It translates to CASSHPPSGSLNTEAFF.

The rearrangement joins TRBV9 to TRBJ2-2; 9 nucleotides match TRBD2. In germline, CDR1 is SGDLS, CDR2 YYNGEE. This CDR3 has 14 amino acids. With 3 bases clipped from V and 5 bases from J, the junction kept 2 bases outside the gene matches. This CDR3 reads CASSASGETGELFF. The CDR3 DNA is TGTGCCAGCAGCGCTAGCGGGGAGACCGGGGAGCTGTTTTTT.

This clonotype was counted at least ten times. The chain links TRBV20-1 to TRBJ2-7; 11 bases map to TRBD1. This CDR3 comprises 15 residues. V was pared by 2 bases and J by 4 bases, with 7 bases of the junction left unmatched. Per the germline V gene, CDR1 is DFQATT and CDR2 is SNEGSKA (reference sequence). This chain's CDR3 is CSARPWGQGVYEQYF. DNA for the CDR3: TGCAGTGCTAGACCCTGGGGACAGGGGGTGTACGAGCAGTACTTC.

In the case of this clonotype: This may come from a read error, since a much larger clone is one base off. This rearrangement joins TRBV15 to TRBJ1-4; unclear D gene. Germline CDR1 LNHNV, CDR2 YYDKDF (reference sequence). This CDR3 comprises 15 residues. The CDR3 DNA sequence: TGTGCCACCAGCAGAGATACGGGCCTAAATGAAAAACTGGTTTTT. It specifies CATSRDTGLNEKLVF.

This clonotype was seen a few times. The rearrangement links TRBV5-4 to TRBJ2-7; D unresolved. Deletions cut 4 bases from V and 2 bases from J, with 16 bases between. The CDR3 has 15 residues. Looked up from germline, CDR1 is SGHNT and CDR2 is YYREEE (reference sequence). The DNA for the CDR3 is TGTGCCAGCAGCACCCTGCTGGGTAAGGCCTACGAGCAGTACTTC. It yields the protein CASSTLLGKAYEQYF.

The V gene is TRBV19, the J gene TRBJ1-1; perhaps TRBD1 as D (6 bases). The CDR3 spans 15 residues. V was cut by 0 bases and J by 10 bases, with 18 bases left in between. CDR1 LNHDA and CDR2 SQIVND come from the germline V gene (reference sequence). The CDR3 sequence is CASSIDNRDRRTAFF. The CDR3 bases are TGTGCCAGTAGTATAGATAACAGGGACCGGCGTACAGCTTTCTTT.

In its sample, this clonotype was seen many times. The genes are TRBV29-1 and TRBJ1-1; TRBD1 agrees at 8 bases. V shed 5 bases, J shed 1 base, and the junction held 6 bases outside the gene matches. This CDR3 has 14 amino acids. Per germline, CDR1 SQVTM and CDR2 ANQGSEA. The CDR3 protein is CSVTLTGGNTEAFF. The CDR3 DNA reads TGCAGCGTTACCTTAACAGGGGGGAACACTGAAGCTTTCTTT.

At least ten counts were recorded for this clonotype. This rearrangement joins TRBV11-2 to TRBJ2-6, with a weak D call TRBD2 (5 bases). The CDR3 runs 14 residues. Between the trimmed V and J ends, which lost 6 bases and 0 bases, there was a span of 6 bases. Germline CDR1 SGHAT, CDR2 FQNNGV. This CDR3 is CASRRASGANVLTF. DNA for the CDR3: TGTGCCAGCAGGAGGGCCTCTGGGGCCAACGTCCTGACTTTC.

The chain joins TRBV19 to TRBJ1-6; the D is unclear. Germline CDR1 reads LNHDA; CDR2 reads SQIVND (reference sequence). The CDR3 has 16 amino acids. Deletions cut 1 base from V and 7 bases from J, with 14 bases between. CDR3 bases: TGTGCCAGTAGTATAGCGACGACGGGAAAGAATTCACCCCTCCACTTT. It is translated as CASSIATTGKNSPLHF.

This clonotype was observed many times. The chain combines TRBV6-1 with TRBJ2-7, with D perhaps matching TRBD2 (8 bases). V was clipped by 6 bases and J by 7 bases, with 22 bases between them. There are 15 residues in the CDR3. Germline assignment: CDR1 MNHNS and CDR2 SASEGT. The CDR3 spells CASSLGDSGSVEQYF. The CDR3 region has the DNA TGTGCCAGCAGCTTGGGGGACAGCGGGAGTGTTGAGCAGTACTTC.